This T cell receptor beta chain was obtained from a study of blood T cell repertoires in COVID-19 (dated by TCRdb to the early 2020s). With regard to the full study: Collaborator samples came from the United States, Italy and Spain and covered acute and convalescent phases of COVID-19. Samples were obtained from the ongoing ImmuneRACE study (first 160 participants) and from some 1,300 subjects provided by 6 global collaborators. Deeply sampled blood TCRbeta repertoires from subjects exposed to, actively infected with, or recovered from COVID-19 were included in the dataset. Where available, HLA class I and class II types were taken from metadata supplied by the sample provider and were not determined by assay-based typing. A freely available public database, intended as a resource for researchers studying the immune response to SARS-CoV-2, is where the repertoires were released. The material from the prospective study consisted of cDNA or gDNA derived from T cells, B-cell-depleted T cells, or PBMCs. A de-identified subject ID, COVID-19 status, age in years and sex were almost always included in the sample metadata. Overall study outcomes, separate from this receptor: The quantity of clinical and demographic metadata differed by source and by participant and was supplied without curation.

Taken from cysteine to phenylalanine, the CDR3 has 15 residues. Only the CDR3 part of the read is kept: 45 bases, read in frame from the first base. V and J lose 0 bases and 3 bases, and a span of 15 bases separates them. CDR1 is given as GTSNPN and CDR2 as SVGIG, both from the germline V gene (reference sequence). Note on this clone: The antigen this receptor binds is unknown. No base quality information exists; no much larger clone differs at one position.

TCRbeta CDR3 regions were amplified from genomic DNA by means of the immunoSEQ Assay, a bias-controlled multiplex PCR. In the source study's methods: Within the assay, amplification of reference gene primers was used to estimate how many nucleated cells each sample contained. Sequence reads were collapsed and filtered to measure the absolute abundance of every unique TCRbeta CDR3 rearrangement. For each sample, productive Simpson clonality was calculated as the square root of Simpson's diversity index across productive rearrangements. This is the immuneACCESS table as TCRdb keeps it, with only in-frame sequences that have V and J called. A part of the clones is gone; compared with another copy, unresolved V genes explain less than half, and the rest is unexplained. For V, J and clone size, that table is used; D and trimming come from the DNA. Counted in this sample were some 260,000 clones; approximately 86% of them appeared once. The ten largest clones represent roughly 3.1% of the sample.

Each collaborating institution followed its own protocols to collect whole blood in K2EDTA tubes. For TCRbeta analysis, collaborators shipped samples as frozen whole blood, isolated PBMCs, or DNA extracted from either of those sample types. The chain is made from TRBV30 and TRBJ2-7; no D segment can be confidently identified. Material: peripheral blood. The clonotype originates from a woman aged 18-35 years with acute or convalescent COVID-19. In nucleotides, the sequence is TGTGCCTGGAGTGTTCGGTCACCGTCGGTCTACGAGCAGTACTTC. This yields the protein CAWSVRSPSVYEQYF.